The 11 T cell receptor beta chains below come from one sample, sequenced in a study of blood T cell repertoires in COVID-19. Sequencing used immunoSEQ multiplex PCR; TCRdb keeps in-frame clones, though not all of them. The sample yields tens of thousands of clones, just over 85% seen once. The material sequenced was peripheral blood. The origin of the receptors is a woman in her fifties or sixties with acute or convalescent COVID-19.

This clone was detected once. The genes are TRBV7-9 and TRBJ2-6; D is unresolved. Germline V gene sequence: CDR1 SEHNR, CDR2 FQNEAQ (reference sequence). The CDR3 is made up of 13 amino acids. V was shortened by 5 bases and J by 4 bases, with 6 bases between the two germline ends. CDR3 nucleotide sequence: TGTGCCAGCAGCGTTCGGGGGGCCAACGTCCTGACTTTC. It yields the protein CASSVRGANVLTF.

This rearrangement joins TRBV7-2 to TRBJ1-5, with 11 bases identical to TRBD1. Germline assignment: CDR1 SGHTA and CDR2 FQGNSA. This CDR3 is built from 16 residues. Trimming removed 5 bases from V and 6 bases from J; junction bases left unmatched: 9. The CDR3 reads CASSLDRGRIGQPQHF. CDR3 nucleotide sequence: TGTGCCAGCAGCCTGGACAGGGGGCGCATTGGTCAGCCCCAGCATTTT.

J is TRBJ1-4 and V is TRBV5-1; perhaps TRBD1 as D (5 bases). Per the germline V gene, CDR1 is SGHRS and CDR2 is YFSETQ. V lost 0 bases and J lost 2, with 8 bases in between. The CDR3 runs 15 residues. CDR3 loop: CASSLVGGTNEKLFF. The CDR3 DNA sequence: TGCGCCAGCAGCTTGGTCGGGGGGACTAATGAAAAACTGTTTTTT.

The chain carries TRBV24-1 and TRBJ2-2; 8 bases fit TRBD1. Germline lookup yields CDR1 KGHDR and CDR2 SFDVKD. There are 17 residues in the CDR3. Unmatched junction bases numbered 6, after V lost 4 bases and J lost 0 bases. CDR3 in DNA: TGTGCCACCAGTGACATGGACAGGGCCGCGAACACCGGGGAGCTGTTTTTT. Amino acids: CATSDMDRAANTGELFF.

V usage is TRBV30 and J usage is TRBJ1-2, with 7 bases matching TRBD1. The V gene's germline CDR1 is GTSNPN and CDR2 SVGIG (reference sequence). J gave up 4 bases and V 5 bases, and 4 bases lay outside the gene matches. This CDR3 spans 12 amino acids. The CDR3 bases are TGTGCCTGGTCCGGGACAGTCTATGGCTACACCTTC. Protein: CAWSGTVYGYTF.

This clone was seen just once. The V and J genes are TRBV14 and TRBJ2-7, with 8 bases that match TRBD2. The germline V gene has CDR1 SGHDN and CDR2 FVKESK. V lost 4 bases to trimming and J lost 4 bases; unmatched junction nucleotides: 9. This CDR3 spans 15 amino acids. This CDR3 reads CASSRRRSGSYEQYF. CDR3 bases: TGTGCCAGCAGCCGCCGTAGGAGCGGGAGTTACGAGCAGTACTTC.

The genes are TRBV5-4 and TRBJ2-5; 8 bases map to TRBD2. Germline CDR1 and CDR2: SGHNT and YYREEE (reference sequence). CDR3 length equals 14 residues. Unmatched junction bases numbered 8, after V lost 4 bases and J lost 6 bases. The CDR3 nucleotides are TGTGCCAGCAGCCCGGGGGGGCAGGGTCAGACCCAGTACTTC. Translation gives CASSPGGQGQTQYF.

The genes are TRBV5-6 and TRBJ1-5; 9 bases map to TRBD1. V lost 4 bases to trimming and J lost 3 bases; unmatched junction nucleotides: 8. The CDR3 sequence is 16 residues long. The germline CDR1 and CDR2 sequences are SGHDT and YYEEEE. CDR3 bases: TGTGCCAGCAGCCCGGGACAGGGATTACCCAATCAGCCCCAGCATTTT. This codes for CASSPGQGLPNQPQHF.

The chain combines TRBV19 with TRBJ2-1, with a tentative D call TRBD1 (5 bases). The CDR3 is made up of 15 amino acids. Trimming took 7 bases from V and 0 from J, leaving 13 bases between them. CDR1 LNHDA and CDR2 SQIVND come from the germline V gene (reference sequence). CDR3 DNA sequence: TGTGCCAGTACCACAGGAGTGTCCTCCTACAATGAGCAGTTCTTC. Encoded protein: CASTTGVSSYNEQFF.

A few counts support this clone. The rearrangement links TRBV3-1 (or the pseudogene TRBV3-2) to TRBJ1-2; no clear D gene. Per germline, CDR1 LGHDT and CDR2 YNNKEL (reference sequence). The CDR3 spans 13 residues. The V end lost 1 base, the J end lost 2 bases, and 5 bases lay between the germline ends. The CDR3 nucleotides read TGTGCCAGCAGCCAAGCCCCGAACTATGGCTACACCTTC. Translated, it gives CASSQAPNYGYTF.

The DNA of the CDR3 is TGCAGCGTTGGGGACAGAATGGGGAATGAGCAGTTCTTC. This encodes CSVGDRMGNEQFF. The rearrangement links TRBV29-1 to TRBJ2-1, with TRBD1 matching over 7 bases. V gave up 4 bases and J gave up 7 bases; unmatched junction bases: 7. CDR3 length equals 13 residues. CDR1 and CDR2 from the germline V gene are SQVTM and ANQGSEA.